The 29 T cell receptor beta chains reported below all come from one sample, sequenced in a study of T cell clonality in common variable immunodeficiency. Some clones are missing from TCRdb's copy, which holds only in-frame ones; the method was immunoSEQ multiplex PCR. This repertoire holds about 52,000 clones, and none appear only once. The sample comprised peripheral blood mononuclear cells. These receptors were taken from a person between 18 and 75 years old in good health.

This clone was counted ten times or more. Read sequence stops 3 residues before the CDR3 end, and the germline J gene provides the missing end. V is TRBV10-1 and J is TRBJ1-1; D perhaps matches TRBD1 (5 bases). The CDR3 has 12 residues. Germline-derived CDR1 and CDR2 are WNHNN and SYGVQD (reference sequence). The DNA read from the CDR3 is TGCGCCAGCAGTGAGCGGACGGGGGGA. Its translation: CASSERTGG. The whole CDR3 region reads CASSERTGGAFF.

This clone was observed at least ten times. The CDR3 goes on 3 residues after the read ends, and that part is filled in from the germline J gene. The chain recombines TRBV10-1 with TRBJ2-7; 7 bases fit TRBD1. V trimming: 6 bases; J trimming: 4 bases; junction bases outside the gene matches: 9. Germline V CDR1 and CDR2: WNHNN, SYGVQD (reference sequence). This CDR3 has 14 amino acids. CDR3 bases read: TGCGCCAGCAGCGCCGGGACAGCGGAGTACGAG. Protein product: CASSAGTAEYE. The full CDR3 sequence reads CASSAGTAEYEQYF.

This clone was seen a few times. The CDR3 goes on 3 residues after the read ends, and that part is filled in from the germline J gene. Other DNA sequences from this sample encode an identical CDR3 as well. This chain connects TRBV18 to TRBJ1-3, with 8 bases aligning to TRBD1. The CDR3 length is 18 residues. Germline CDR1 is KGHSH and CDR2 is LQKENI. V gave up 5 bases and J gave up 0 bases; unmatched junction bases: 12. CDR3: CASSARSTGATSGNTIYF. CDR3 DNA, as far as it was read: TGTGCCAGCTCAGCCCGATCGACAGGGGCTACCTCTGGAAACACC. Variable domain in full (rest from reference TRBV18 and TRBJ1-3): NAGVMQNPRHLVRRRGQEARLRCSPMKGHSHVYWYRQLPEEGLKFMVYLQKENIIDESGMPKERFSAEFPKEGPSILRIQQVVRGDSAAYFCASSARSTGATSGNTIYFGEGSWLTVV.

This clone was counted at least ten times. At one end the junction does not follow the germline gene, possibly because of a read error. This CDR3 is CASSPGRDYGYTF. CDR3 DNA, as far as it was read: TGCGCCAGCAGCCCAGGAAGAGACTATGGC. The chain joins TRBV4-2 to TRBJ1-2; D is unclear. The CDR3 end falls 3 residues outside the read, so it is completed with the germline J gene. The CDR3 consists of 13 residues. Germline CDR1 is LGHNA and CDR2 is YNFKEQ.

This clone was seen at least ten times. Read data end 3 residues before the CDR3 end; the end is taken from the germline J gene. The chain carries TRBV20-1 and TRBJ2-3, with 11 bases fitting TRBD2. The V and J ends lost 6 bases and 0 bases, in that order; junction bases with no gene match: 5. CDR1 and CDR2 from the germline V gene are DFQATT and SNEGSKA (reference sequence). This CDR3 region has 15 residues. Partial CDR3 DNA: TGCAGTGCGGAGAGGACTAGCGGGAGCACAGATACG. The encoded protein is CSAERTSGSTDT. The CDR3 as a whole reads CSAERTSGSTDTQYF.

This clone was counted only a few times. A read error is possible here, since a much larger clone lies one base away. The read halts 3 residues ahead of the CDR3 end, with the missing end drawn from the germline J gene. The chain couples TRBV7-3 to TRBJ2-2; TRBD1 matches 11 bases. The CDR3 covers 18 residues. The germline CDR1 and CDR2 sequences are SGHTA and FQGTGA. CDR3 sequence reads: CASSLIRDRGSGANVLFF. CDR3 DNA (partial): TGTGCCAGCAGCTTGATACGGGACAGGGGGTCTGGGGCCAACGTG. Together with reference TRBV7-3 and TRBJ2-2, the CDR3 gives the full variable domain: GAGVSQTPSNKVTEKGKYVELRCDPISGHTALYWYRQSLGQGPEFLIYFQGTGAADDSGLPNDRFFAVRPEGSVSTLKIQRTERGDSAVYLCASSLIRDRGSGANVLFFGEGSRLTVL.

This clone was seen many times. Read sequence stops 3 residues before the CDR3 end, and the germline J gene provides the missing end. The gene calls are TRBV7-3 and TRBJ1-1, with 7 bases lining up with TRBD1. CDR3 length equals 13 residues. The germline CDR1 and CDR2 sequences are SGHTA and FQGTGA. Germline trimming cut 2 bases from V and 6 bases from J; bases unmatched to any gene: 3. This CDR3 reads CASSLDREAEAFF. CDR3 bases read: TGTGCCAGCAGCTTAGACAGGGAGGCTGAA.

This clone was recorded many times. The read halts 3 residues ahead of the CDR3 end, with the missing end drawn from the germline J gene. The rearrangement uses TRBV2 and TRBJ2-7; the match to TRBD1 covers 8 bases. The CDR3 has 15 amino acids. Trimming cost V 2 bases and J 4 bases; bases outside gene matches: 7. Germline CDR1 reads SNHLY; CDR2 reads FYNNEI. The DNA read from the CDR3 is TGTGCCAGCAGTGAACCGGACAGGGTCGGGTACGAG. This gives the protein CASSEPDRVGYE. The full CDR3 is CASSEPDRVGYEQYF.

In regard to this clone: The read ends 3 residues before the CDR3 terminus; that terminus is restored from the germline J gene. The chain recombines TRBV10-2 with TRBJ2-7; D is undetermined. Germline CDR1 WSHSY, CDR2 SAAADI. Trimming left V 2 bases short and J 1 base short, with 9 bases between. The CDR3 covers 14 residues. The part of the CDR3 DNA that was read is TGCGCCAGCAGTGAGACAGCCTTGTCCTACGAG. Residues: CASSETALSYE. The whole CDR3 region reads CASSETALSYEQYF.

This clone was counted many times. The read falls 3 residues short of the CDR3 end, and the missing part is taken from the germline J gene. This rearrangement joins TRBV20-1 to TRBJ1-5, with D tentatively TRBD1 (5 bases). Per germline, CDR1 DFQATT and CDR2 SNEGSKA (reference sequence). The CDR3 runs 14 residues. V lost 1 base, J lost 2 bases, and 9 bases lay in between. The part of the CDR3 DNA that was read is TGCAGTGCTAGAGTATCCAGGGGCAATCAGCCC. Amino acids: CSARVSRGNQP. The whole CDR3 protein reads CSARVSRGNQPQHF.

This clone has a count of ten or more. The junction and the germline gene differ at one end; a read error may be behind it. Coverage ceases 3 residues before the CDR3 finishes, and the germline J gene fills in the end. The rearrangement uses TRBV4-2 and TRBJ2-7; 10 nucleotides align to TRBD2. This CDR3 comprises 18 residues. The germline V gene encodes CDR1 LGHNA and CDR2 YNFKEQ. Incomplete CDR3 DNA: TGCGCCAGCAGCCGCCCCCCCCTAGCGGGGGCCCTAACTTACGAG. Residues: CASSRPPLAGALTYE. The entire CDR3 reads CASSRPPLAGALTYEQYF.

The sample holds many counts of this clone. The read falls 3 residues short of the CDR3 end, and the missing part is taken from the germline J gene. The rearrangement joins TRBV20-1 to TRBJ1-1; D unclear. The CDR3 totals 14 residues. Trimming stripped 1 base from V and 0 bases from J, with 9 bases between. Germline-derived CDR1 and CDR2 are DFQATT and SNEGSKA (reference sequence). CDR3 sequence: CSARADLMNTEAFF. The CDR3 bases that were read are TGCAGTGCTAGAGCGGACTTAATGAACACTGAA.

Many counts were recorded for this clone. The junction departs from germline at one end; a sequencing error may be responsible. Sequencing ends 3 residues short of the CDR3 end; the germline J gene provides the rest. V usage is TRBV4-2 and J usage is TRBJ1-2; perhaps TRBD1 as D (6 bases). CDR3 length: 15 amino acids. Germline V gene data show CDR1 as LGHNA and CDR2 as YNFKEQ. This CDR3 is CASSRLDSTNYGYTF. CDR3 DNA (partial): TGCGCCAGCAGCCGCTTGGACAGCACTAACTATGGC.

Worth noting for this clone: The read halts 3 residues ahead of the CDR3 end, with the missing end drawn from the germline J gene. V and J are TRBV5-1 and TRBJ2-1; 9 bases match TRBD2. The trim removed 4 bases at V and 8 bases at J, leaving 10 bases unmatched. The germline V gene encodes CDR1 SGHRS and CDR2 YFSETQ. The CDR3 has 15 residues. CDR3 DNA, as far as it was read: TGCGCCAGCAGCCCGGGCGGGGGGGGTGTCTATGAG. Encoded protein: CASSPGGGGVYE. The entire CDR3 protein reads CASSPGGGGVYEQFF. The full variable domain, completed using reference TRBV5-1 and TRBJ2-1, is KAGVTQTPRYLIKTRGQQVTLSCSPISGHRSVSWYQQTPGQGLQFLFEYFSETQRNKGNFPGRFSGRQFSNSRSEMNVSTLELGDSALYLCASSPGGGGVYEQFFGPGTRLTVL.

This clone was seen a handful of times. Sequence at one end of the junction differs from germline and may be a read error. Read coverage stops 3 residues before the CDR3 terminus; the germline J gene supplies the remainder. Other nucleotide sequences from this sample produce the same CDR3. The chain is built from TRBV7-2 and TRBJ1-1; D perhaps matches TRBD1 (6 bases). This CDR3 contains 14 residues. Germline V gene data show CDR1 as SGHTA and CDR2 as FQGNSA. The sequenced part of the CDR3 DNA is TGTGCCAGCAGCAGCTACAGGGAGGACACCGAA. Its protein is CASSSYREDTE. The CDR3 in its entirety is CASSSYREDTEAFF.

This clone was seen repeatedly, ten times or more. CDR3 loop: CAISQPVTDTQYF. CDR3 bases read: TGTGCCATCAGTCAACCGGTCACAGATACG. The gene calls are TRBV10-3 and TRBJ2-3; no reliable D call. The CDR3 goes on 3 residues after the read ends, and that part is filled in from the germline J gene. The CDR3 has 13 residues. Germline V gene sequence: CDR1 ENHRY, CDR2 SYGVKD. V gave up 5 bases and J gave up 2 bases, with 8 bases separating them.

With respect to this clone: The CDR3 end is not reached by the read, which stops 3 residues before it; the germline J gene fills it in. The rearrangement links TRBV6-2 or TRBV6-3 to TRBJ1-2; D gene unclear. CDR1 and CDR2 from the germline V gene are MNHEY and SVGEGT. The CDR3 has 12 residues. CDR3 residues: CASGLSYNDYTF. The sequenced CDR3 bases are TGTGCCTCGGGGTTATCCTACAATGAC.

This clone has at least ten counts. The CDR3 is CASSQMNIQYF. The covered CDR3 bases are TGTGCCAGCAGCCAGATGAACATT. The gene calls are TRBV7-9 and TRBJ2-4; no firm D call. The sequenced fragment ends 3 residues before the CDR3 boundary, so the rest is inferred from the germline J gene. Per the germline V gene, CDR1 is SEHNR and CDR2 is FQNEAQ (reference sequence). The CDR3 is 11 residues long. The V gene lost 5 bases and the J gene lost 7 bases, with 6 bases spanning the gap.

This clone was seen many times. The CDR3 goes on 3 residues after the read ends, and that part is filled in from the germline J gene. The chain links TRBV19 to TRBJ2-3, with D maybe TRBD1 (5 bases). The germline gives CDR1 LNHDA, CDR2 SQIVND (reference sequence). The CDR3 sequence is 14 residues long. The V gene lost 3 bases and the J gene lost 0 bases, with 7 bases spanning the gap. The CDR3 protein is CASSIDSSTDTQYF. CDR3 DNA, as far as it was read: TGTGCCAGTAGTATTGACAGTAGCACAGATACG.

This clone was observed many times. The CDR3: CASSQGGGRGAGELFF. The covered CDR3 bases are TGTGCCAGCAGCCAAGGCGGTGGGCGGGGCGCCGGGGAG. The chain has TRBV7-3 and TRBJ2-2, with a possible D match to TRBD2 (6 bases). The read is 3 residues too short to cover the CDR3 end, so that end is filled in from the germline J gene. CDR1 and CDR2 (germline): SGHTA, FQGTGA. V gave up 5 bases and J gave up 6 bases, with 19 bases separating them. This CDR3 contains 16 residues.

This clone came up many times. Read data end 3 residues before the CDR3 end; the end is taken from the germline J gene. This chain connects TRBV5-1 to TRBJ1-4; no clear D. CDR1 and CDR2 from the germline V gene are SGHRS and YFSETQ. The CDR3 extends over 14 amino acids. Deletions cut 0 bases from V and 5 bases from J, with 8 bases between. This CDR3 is CASSLGQENEKLFF. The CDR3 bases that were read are TGCGCCAGCAGCTTGGGCCAGGAAAATGAAAAA.

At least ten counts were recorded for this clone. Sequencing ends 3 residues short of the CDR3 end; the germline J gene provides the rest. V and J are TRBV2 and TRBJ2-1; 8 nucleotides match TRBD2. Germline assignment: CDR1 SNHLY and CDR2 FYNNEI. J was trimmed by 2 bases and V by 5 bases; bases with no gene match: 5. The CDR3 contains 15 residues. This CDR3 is CASSLEREPYNEQFF. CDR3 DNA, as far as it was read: TGTGCCAGCAGTCTGGAGCGGGAGCCCTACAATGAG.

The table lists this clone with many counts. CDR3 bases read: TGTGCCAGAGTTCGGGGGGTAGAGGACAATGAG. This sequence encodes CARVRGVEDNE. The whole CDR3 sequence reads CARVRGVEDNEQFF. V gene TRBV2 combines with J gene TRBJ2-1, with 7 bases that match TRBD2. The read is 3 residues too short to cover the CDR3 end, so that end is filled in from the germline J gene. The CDR3 loop spans 14 amino acids. With 9 bases clipped from V and 5 bases from J, the junction kept 10 bases outside the gene matches. In germline, CDR1 is SNHLY, CDR2 FYNNEI.

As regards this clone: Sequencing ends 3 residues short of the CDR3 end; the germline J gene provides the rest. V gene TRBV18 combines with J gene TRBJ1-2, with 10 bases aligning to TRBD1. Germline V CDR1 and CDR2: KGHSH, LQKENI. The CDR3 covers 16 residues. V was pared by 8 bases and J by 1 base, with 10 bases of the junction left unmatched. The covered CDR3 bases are TGTGCCAGCACGGGGGACAGGGGACCACTTAACTATGGC. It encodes CASTGDRGPLNYG. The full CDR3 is CASTGDRGPLNYGYTF. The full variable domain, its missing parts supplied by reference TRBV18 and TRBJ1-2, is NAGVMQNPRHLVRRRGQEARLRCSPMKGHSHVYWYRQLPEEGLKFMVYLQKENIIDESGMPKERFSAEFPKEGPSILRIQQVVRGDSAAYFCASTGDRGPLNYGYTFGSGTRLTVV.

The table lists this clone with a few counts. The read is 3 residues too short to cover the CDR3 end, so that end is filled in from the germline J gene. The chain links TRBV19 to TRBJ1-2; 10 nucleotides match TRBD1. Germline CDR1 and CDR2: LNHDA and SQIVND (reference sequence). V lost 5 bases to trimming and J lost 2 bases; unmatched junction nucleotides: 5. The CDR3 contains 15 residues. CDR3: CASSSPGQGNYGYTF. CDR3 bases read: TGTGCCAGTAGTTCTCCGGGACAGGGGAACTATGGC. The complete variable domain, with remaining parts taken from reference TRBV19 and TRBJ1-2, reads DGGITQSPKYLFRKEGQNVTLSCEQNLNHDAMYWYRQDPGQGLRLIYYSQIVNDFQKGDIAEGYSVSREKKESFPLTVTSAQKNPTAFYLCASSSPGQGNYGYTFGSGTRLTVV.

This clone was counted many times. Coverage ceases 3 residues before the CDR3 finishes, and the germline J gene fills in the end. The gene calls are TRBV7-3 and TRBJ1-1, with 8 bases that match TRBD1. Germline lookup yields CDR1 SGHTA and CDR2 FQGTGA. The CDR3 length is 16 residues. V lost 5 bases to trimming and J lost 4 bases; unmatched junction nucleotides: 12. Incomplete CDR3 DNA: TGTGCCAGCAGCCCCAGACAGGGGCGCCGGGTCACTGAA. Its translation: CASSPRQGRRVTE. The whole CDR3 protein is CASSPRQGRRVTEAFF.

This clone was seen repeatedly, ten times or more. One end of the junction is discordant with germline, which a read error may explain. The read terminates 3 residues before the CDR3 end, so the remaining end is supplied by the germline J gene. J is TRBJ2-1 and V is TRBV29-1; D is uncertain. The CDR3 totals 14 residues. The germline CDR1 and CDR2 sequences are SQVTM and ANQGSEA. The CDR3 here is CSAELRHSYNEQFF. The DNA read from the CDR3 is TGCAGCGCTGAACTACGCCACTCCTACAATGAG.

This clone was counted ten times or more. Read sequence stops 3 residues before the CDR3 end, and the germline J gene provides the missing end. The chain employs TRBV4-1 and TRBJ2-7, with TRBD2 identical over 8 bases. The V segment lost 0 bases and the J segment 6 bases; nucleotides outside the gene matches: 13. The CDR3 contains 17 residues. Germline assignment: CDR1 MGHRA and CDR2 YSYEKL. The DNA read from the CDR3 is TGCGCCAGCAGCCAAGAATTGGGAAGGAGCGGGAGCAGCGAG. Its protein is CASSQELGRSGSSE. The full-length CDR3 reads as CASSQELGRSGSSEQYF.

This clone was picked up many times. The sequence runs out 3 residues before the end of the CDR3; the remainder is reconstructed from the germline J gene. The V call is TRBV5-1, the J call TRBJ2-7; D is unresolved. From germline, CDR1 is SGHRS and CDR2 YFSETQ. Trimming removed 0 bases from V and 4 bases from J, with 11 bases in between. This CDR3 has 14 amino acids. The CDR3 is CASSLEATLYEQYF. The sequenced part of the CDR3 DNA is TGCGCCAGCAGCTTGGAGGCAACCTTATACGAG.